Listed here are 13 T cell receptor beta chains from one sample, sequenced in a study of PD-1 blockade in classical Hodgkin lymphoma. TCRdb's copy holds only in-frame clones and misses some; the assay was immunoSEQ multiplex PCR. Counted here are about 100,000 clones, approximately 90% occurring once; the ten biggest clones make up 5.5% to 8.5%. Each patient's relapse followed autologous stem cell transplantation, and brentuximab vedotin exposure varied. The starting material was peripheral blood mononuclear cells (PBMCs), obtained before the second cycle of nivolumab. Every receptor here comes from a human donor with classical Hodgkin lymphoma.

Details on this clone: This may be a read error, as it is one base from a much larger clone. This chain joins TRBV27 and TRBJ2-7; D is uncertain. This CDR3 has 13 residues. The ends were cut back, 3 bases at V and 0 bases at J, with 6 bases in the middle. Germline V gene lookup returns CDR1 MNHEY and CDR2 SMNVEV (reference sequence). For the CDR3, the DNA is TGTGCCAGCAGTTTGCCCGGCTCCTACGAGCAGTACTTC. Protein product: CASSLPGSYEQYF.

The CDR3, as DNA: TGTGCCAGCAGTTTATACCCCAGACGGATCACCGGGGAGCTGTTTTTT. This encodes CASSLYPRRITGELFF. The gene calls are TRBV28 and TRBJ2-2; no reliable D call. CDR1 MDHEN and CDR2 SYDVKM come from the germline V gene. The V and J ends lost 1 base and 4 bases respectively, with 13 bases between them. The CDR3 length is 16 residues.

V gene TRBV30 combines with J gene TRBJ1-6; D is unresolved. From germline, CDR1 is GTSNPN and CDR2 SVGIG (reference sequence). The CDR3 is 15 amino acids. Trimming pared 4 bases from V and 0 bases from J, leaving 10 bases between. For the CDR3, the DNA is TGTGCCTGGACGGAGCTTAGCTCCTATAATTCACCCCTCCACTTT. Protein: CAWTELSSYNSPLHF.

The V call is TRBV7-9, the J call TRBJ2-2; TRBD1 matches at 10 bases. The germline CDR1 and CDR2 sequences are SEHNR and FQNEAQ (reference sequence). After removal of 3 bases from V and 5 bases from J, the junction contained 3 bases not matched to a gene. The CDR3 runs 15 residues. DNA of the CDR3: TGTGCCAGCAGCTTTCCGGGACAGGGGACCGGGGAGCTGTTTTTT. Amino acid sequence: CASSFPGQGTGELFF.

In nucleotides, the CDR3 is TGTGCCAGCAGTACCCGGGACAGGGGTGTGACTGAAGCTTTCTTT. The encoded protein is CASSTRDRGVTEAFF. The chain joins TRBV28 to TRBJ1-1, with 10 bases aligning to TRBD1. Germline lookup yields CDR1 MDHEN and CDR2 SYDVKM. The length of the CDR3 is 15 residues. With 5 bases clipped from V and 5 bases from J, the junction kept 8 bases outside the gene matches.

The CDR3 spells CASSWSGQGDEQYF. As DNA, the CDR3 is TGTGCCAGCAGCTGGTCGGGACAGGGCGACGAGCAGTACTTC. The rearrangement uses TRBV7-3 and TRBJ2-7; TRBD1 matches 9 bases. Trimming cost V 4 bases and J 5 bases; bases outside gene matches: 6. The CDR3 has 14 residues. The germline V gene has CDR1 SGHTA and CDR2 FQGTGA.

The rearrangement links TRBV4-2 to TRBJ1-1; a weak D match, TRBD1 (6 bases). V was cut by 0 bases and J by 0 bases, with 11 bases left in between. Germline assignment: CDR1 LGHNA and CDR2 YNFKEQ. The CDR3 loop spans 16 amino acids. CDR3 DNA: TGTGCCAGCAGCCAAGATCCGGGACAAATGAACACTGAAGCTTTCTTT. Protein product: CASSQDPGQMNTEAFF.

This chain uses TRBV19 with TRBJ2-7, with 10 bases identical to TRBD1. This CDR3 has 18 amino acids. CDR1 LNHDA and CDR2 SQIVND come from the germline V gene (reference sequence). The V gene end was trimmed by 0 bases and the J gene end by 4 bases; junction bases not matched to a gene: 12. CDR3 nucleotides: TGTGCCAGTAGTATAGATCTTACCGGGACAGGGGCGGGTTACGAGCAGTACTTC. It is translated as CASSIDLTGTGAGYEQYF. Complete variable domain (other parts from reference TRBV19 and TRBJ2-7): DGGITQSPKYLFRKEGQNVTLSCEQNLNHDAMYWYRQDPGQGLRLIYYSQIVNDFQKGDIAEGYSVSREKKESFPLTVTSAQKNPTAFYLCASSIDLTGTGAGYEQYFGPGTRLTVT.

The J gene is TRBJ2-2, the V gene TRBV4-2; D perhaps matches TRBD2 (5 bases). CDR1 is LGHNA and CDR2 is YNFKEQ in the germline V gene. Trimming removed 3 bases from V and 1 base from J, with 6 bases in between. The CDR3 spans 14 residues. CDR3 sequence reads: CASSQDLNTGELFF. The CDR3 nucleotides read TGTGCCAGCAGCCAGGACTTGAACACCGGGGAGCTGTTTTTT.

This sequence joins TRBV27 and TRBJ2-3; D may be TRBD1 (6 bases). V shed 2 bases and J shed 0 bases, with 12 bases lying between them. The CDR3 is 16 amino acids. The germline V gene encodes CDR1 MNHEY and CDR2 SMNVEV (reference sequence). The CDR3 reads CASSLLGQGSTDTQYF. CDR3 in DNA: TGTGCCAGCAGTTTACTGGGGCAGGGGAGCACAGATACGCAGTATTTT.

About this clone itself: Other DNA sequences in this sample translate to the same CDR3. V and J are TRBV2 and TRBJ2-2, with D unresolved. The CDR3 spans 14 residues. Deletions cut 3 bases from V and 7 bases from J, with 12 bases between. Germline CDR1 SNHLY, CDR2 FYNNEI. This CDR3 is CASSELRTDGELFF. CDR3 sequence (DNA): TGTGCCAGCAGTGAGCTGAGGACGGACGGGGAGCTGTTTTTT.

The chain recombines TRBV10-1 with TRBJ2-1; weak D call: TRBD2 (6 bases). Trimming cost V 3 bases and J 9 bases, with 15 bases left between them. CDR1 and CDR2 (germline): WNHNN, SYGVQD (reference sequence). The CDR3 length is 14 residues. The CDR3, as DNA: TGCGCCAGCAGTGATCACGGGGACTTGGGTGAGCAGTTCTTC. Amino acids: CASSDHGDLGEQFF.

V and J are TRBV28 and TRBJ1-4; D call uncertain. Deletions cut 3 bases from V and 3 bases from J, with 11 bases between. From germline, CDR1 is MDHEN and CDR2 SYDVKM. This CDR3 is built from 15 residues. The CDR3 nucleotides read TGTGCCAGCAGTTTCCAGGACGGCTCTAATGAAAAACTGTTTTTT. Its translation is CASSFQDGSNEKLFF. Complete variable domain (other parts from reference TRBV28 and TRBJ1-4): DVKVTQSSRYLVKRTGEKVFLECVQDMDHENMFWYRQDPGLGLRLIYFSYDVKMKEKGDIPEGYSVSREKKERFSLILESASTNQTSMYLCASSFQDGSNEKLFFGSGTQLSVL.